These T cell receptor beta chains were read from a single sample in a study of spatial heterogeneity in lung cancer. TCRdb re-called the 5' RACE reads with MiXCR, one entry per CDR3 protein. The data contain roughly 91,000 distinct CDR3 sequences, approximately 21% of them singletons. The specimen was PBMCs, collected at surgery. The receptor set was obtained from a male donor with early-stage non-small cell lung cancer. CDR3s include the opening cysteine and the closing phenylalanine or tryptophan. Fields, in order: V gene, CDR3 protein.

v_call: TRBV28
cdr3_aa: CASRRRLAGDTGELFF

v_call: TRBV19
cdr3_aa: CASSIGKHFNQPQHF

v_call: TRBV7-2
cdr3_aa: CASSSDSRNQPQHF

v_call: TRBV20-1
cdr3_aa: CSGSGTQETQYF

v_call: TRBV7-9
cdr3_aa: CASSPWEVQSSGNTIYF

v_call: TRBV5-6
cdr3_aa: CASSLVGDLNSPLHF

v_call: TRBV7-7
cdr3_aa: CASSPGTGELFF

v_call: TRBV20-1
cdr3_aa: CSANIDSGSPLHF

v_call: TRBV4-1
cdr3_aa: CASSLIRSLRGLAGNTIYF

v_call: TRBV5-1
cdr3_aa: CASSLFGSTQETQYF

v_call: TRBV4-1
cdr3_aa: CASAPGRGSHYEQYF

v_call: TRBV21-1
cdr3_aa: CAAGSNYGYTF

v_call: TRBV10-3
cdr3_aa: CAIRLGQLNTEAFF

v_call: TRBV7-9
cdr3_aa: CASSFRQRWGRSGYTF

v_call: TRBV6-5
cdr3_aa: CASSPWTAEETQYF

v_call: TRBV2
cdr3_aa: CASSERDGSLTF

v_call: TRBV6-2/TRBV6-3
cdr3_aa: CASSSQENTEAFF

v_call: TRBV5-5
cdr3_aa: CASSLGGQGNAGELFF

v_call: TRBV7-2
cdr3_aa: CASSHSGRTTDTQYF

v_call: TRBV24-1
cdr3_aa: CATSDFERDSGANVLTF

v_call: TRBV20-1
cdr3_aa: CSAPKGGPGYGYTF

v_call: TRBV7-2
cdr3_aa: CASRVLLGAQTQYF

v_call: TRBV28
cdr3_aa: CASERDRTDTQYF

v_call: TRBV20-1
cdr3_aa: CSARDFRGVNSPLHF

v_call: TRBV6-1
cdr3_aa: CASSIQTGRGEQYF

v_call: TRBV4-2
cdr3_aa: CASSPIERSHSPLHF

v_call: TRBV7-2
cdr3_aa: CASSLGTEYNEQFF

v_call: TRBV7-2
cdr3_aa: CASSLDGQGARYTF

v_call: TRBV7-3
cdr3_aa: CASSLRVGGDEQFF

v_call: TRBV12-3/TRBV12-4
cdr3_aa: CASSTTGGYQPQHF

v_call: TRBV18
cdr3_aa: CASSQTVNYGYTF

v_call: TRBV28
cdr3_aa: CASSPGLRELFF

v_call: TRBV7-2
cdr3_aa: CASSLLGPLGTDTQYF

v_call: TRBV5-1
cdr3_aa: CASSLENEKLFF

v_call: TRBV7-2
cdr3_aa: CASRLRTNEKLFF

v_call: TRBV30
cdr3_aa: CAWGDRQYQYF